What follows is one TCR beta chain and its context. What it binds is not known. A multiplex PCR was run with 60 Vbeta primers and 13 Jbeta primers. The method was immunoSEQ multiplex PCR; TCRdb's version includes in-frame clones alone and lacks a portion of them. The repertoire holds about 120,000 clones, with about 83% as singletons. The sample originates from a study of cytomegalovirus exposure and HLA in healthy donors. Study summary: Most genotyped donors, 81% of around 370, had Caucasian-associated genetic ancestry. Points from the study as a whole: As confirmed in vitro, three CMV-associated chains were specific for CMV antigens. Later analysis indicated greater clonal expansion among HLA-associated TCR beta chains than among equally common other chains.

This CDR3 has 15 residues. The V segment lost 5 bases and the J segment 5 bases; nucleotides outside the gene matches: 5. Per germline, CDR1 SNHLY and CDR2 FYNNEI. The clonotype comes from a woman aged 35 to 49 in good health and CMV-seropositive. V and J are TRBV2 and TRBJ2-6; 8 bases are a match to TRBD1. Sequencing used PBMCs. The DNA of the CDR3 is TGTGCCAGCAGTTTCAGGGGGCAGAGGGCCAACGTCCTGACTTTC. This codes for CASSFRGQRANVLTF.